This T cell receptor (beta chain) was recovered during a study of regulatory T cells in long-lasting Graves disease. Time point specified: newly diagnosed GD, antithyroid drugs for less than 3 months. RNA from PBMCs was the source of the TCR library. Sequencing libraries for TCR beta were prepared with iRepertoire HTBI primers and Arm-PCR of CDR3 regions. TCRdb re-called the multiplex PCR reads through MiXCR, storing one row per CDR3 protein. The sample has 410,000 or so distinct CDR3 sequences; approximately 15% are singletons. V dropped 0 bases and J dropped 5 bases, with 20 bases sitting between them. Germline V CDR1 and CDR2: SGHDN, FVKESK. The CDR3 loop spans 18 amino acids. Many counts were recorded for this clonotype. These data were also reused for a study on T cells in Graves' hyperthyroidism and ophthalmopathy. That paper notes: RT-PCR in the first round (using the HTBI primer set) targeted the TCR CDR3. Most clonotypes that expanded in the thyroid above 0.001 also showed up in blood. Model output signaled ophthalmopathy a median approximately 6 months ahead of onset.

The specimen comprised peripheral blood mononuclear cells (PBMCs), sampled at new diagnosis, from a patient treated with antithyroid drugs. The sequence was collected from a woman in her thirties with Graves disease. The chain uses TRBV14 and TRBJ2-1; weak D call: TRBD1 (5 bases). In nucleotides, the CDR3 is TGTGCCAGCAGCCAAGATAGGGGTGACATCTTCTTTCACAATGAGCAGTTCTTC. Translating it yields CASSQDRGDIFFHNEQFF.